The T cell receptor (beta chain) under discussion was sequenced for a study of graft-versus-host responses after intestinal transplantation. General study results and limits: Recipient marrow held GvH clones, some first seen in ileum or blood. Early post-transplant HvG declines were associated with peak circulating GvH clone levels. The study found high graft-versus-host to host-versus-graft clonal ratios in allografts of patients with graft-donor T cell macrochimerism.

The data were produced by immunoSEQ multiplex PCR, yet TCRdb's version contains in-frame clones alone and is incomplete. The sample has 8,800 or so clones, more than 30% seen once; the top ten hold 5.7%. The CDR3 consists of 15 residues. Trimming removed 3 bases from V and 8 bases from J, with 16 bases in between. Germline V lookup: CDR1 KGHSH, CDR2 LQKENI. Sequenced material: alloreactive CD4+ T cells from a mixed lymphocyte reaction culture, taken before intestinal transplant. This sample's subset: CFSE-low proliferating T cells sorted from roughly six-day pre-transplant mixed lymphocyte reaction (GvH or HvG direction). The clonotype comes from a human patient who received an intestinal transplant. The gene calls are TRBV18 and TRBJ1-4; D possibly corresponds to TRBD1 (6 bases). CDR3 sequence: CASSPSQGLREKLFF. The CDR3 DNA reads TGTGCCAGCTCACCTTCACAGGGATTGCGGGAAAAACTGTTTTTT.